This TCR beta chain was retrieved from a study of OX40 agonist ivuxolimab in advanced cancers. A note on the overall study: Ivuxolimab was an agonistic, fully human IgG2 monoclonal antibody directed against OX40 (CD134), a costimulatory receptor. Intravenous ivuxolimab was administered to patients every 2 weeks at six dose levels: 0.01, 0.1, 0.3, 1.5, 3 and 10 mg/kg. Of the approximately 50 dose-escalation patients, hepatocellular carcinoma was present in some 19, melanoma in around 15, renal cell carcinoma in 9 and head and neck cancer in 9. In the dose-escalation cohort, approximately 82% of patients were male, and the mean age was approximately 55 years, with a range of roughly 20 to 85. Patients were allowed to have had prior anti-PD-1, anti-PD-L1 or anti-CTLA-4 therapy, and around 37% of the dose-escalation patients had previously received checkpoint inhibitors. Partial responses occurred in three dose-escalation patients, of whom one had hepatocellular carcinoma and two had cutaneous melanoma. Peripheral TCRbeta sequencing aimed to test whether ivuxolimab altered TCR sequence diversity and caused clonal T-cell expansion. The monotherapy dose-escalation portion (N ≈ 55 patients) of the phase I ivuxolimab trial is reported in the paper. Paper-wide results and their limitations: Low levels of normalized T-cell clonal expansion were also seen in some patients who did not respond. On average, CD8+ T cells showed more expanded clones than CD4+ T cells after ivuxolimab. At doses of 0.1 to 3.0 mg/kg, clonal expansion of both CD4+ and CD8+ blood T cells was observed from baseline to week 6. In the 0.1-3.0 mg/kg groups, partial responders were among the patients with the lowest normalized peripheral clonal expansion, particularly in CD8+ T cells. The antigen specificity of the peripheral T cells that underwent clonal expansion was not determined.

About this clone: The antigen this receptor binds is unknown. It has no much larger one-base neighbor in the sample; base qualities were not kept.

Trimming costs V 4 bases and J 1 base, and their ends lie 11 bases apart. CDR1 and CDR2 are drawn from the germline V gene: SGHDT, YYEEEE. The CDR3 has 15 amino acids, counting the end cysteine and phenylalanine. The retained sequence is limited to the CDR3, 45 bases, with the frame set at the first base. To sequence the TCRbeta CDR3 region, genomic DNA was isolated from the sorted cells. TCRbeta CDR3 regions were sequenced using the immunoSEQ Assay. What TCRdb holds here is the immuneACCESS table cut down to in-frame rearrangements. Part of the clones is not present; checked against another copy, under half of the missing clones reflect an unresolved V gene, and the others are unexplained. This sample gives 55,000 to 75,000 clones in total; approximately 82% of them show up just once. Roughly 5.2% of the sample belongs to the ten largest clones. The trial excluded patients who had a history of autoimmune disease or were on systemic immunosuppression. Peripheral blood for TCR sequencing was collected from all dose cohorts at baseline, on cycle 4 day 1, and on cycle 7 day 1. Samples were obtained from an open-label, multicenter, first-in-human phase I dose-escalation trial of ivuxolimab. The trial enrolled adults with locally advanced or metastatic head and neck squamous cell, hepatocellular, melanoma or renal cell carcinoma. CD4+ and CD8+ T cells were sorted separately from peripheral blood before TCR sequencing.

The sample in question was CD4+ or CD8+ T cells sorted from blood, obtained in a trial of the OX40 agonist ivuxolimab. The chain was built from TRBV5-6 and TRBJ2-2; possibly the D gene is TRBD1, per 7 matching bases. The clonotype comes from an adult with an advanced solid tumor such as melanoma, head and neck, liver or kidney cancer. The CDR3 is CASSRQGGNTGELFF. The DNA is as follows: TGTGCCAGCAGCCGACAGGGAGGGAACACCGGGGAGCTGTTTTTT.